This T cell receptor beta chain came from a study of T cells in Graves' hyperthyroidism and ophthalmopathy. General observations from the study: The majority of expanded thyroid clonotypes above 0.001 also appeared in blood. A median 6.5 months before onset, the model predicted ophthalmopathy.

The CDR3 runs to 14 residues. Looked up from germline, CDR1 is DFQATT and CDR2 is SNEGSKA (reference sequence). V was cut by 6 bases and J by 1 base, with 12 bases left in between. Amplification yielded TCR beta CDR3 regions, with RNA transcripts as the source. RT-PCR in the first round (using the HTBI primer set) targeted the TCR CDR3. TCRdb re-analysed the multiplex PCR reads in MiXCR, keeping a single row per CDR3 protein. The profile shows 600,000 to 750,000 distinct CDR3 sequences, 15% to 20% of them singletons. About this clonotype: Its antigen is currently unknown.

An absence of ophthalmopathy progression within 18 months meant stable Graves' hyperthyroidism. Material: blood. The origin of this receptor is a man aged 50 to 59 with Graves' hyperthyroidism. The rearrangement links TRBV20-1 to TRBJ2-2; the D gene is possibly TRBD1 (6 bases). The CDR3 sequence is CSAAGTLNTGELFF. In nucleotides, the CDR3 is TGCAGTGCGGCCGGGACACTGAACACCGGGGAGCTGTTTTTT.